The 2 T cell receptor beta chains given below trace back to one sample, sequenced in a study. A single record per CDR3 protein comes from TCRdb applying MiXCR to the 5' RACE reads. The sample lists tens of thousands of distinct CDR3 sequences; approximately 30% were seen once. The sequenced material came from tumor-infiltrating memory CD4+ T cells sorted from the breast tumor. Subset defined: memory CD4+ T cells, CD4+CD45RO+CD25-. Every receptor here comes from a female donor with breast cancer.

The rearrangement links TRBV4-3 to TRBJ2-3, with 11 bases fitting TRBD2. The V gene end was trimmed by 7 bases and the J gene end by 4 bases; junction bases not matched to a gene: 4. CDR3 length equals 14 residues. Germline CDR1 and CDR2: LGHNA and YSLEER. This CDR3 reads CASKLAGVADTQYF. CDR3 coding DNA: TGCGCCAGCAAACTAGCGGGAGTTGCAGATACGCAGTATTTT.

By share, this clonotype counts as medium-sized. The CDR3 here is CASSYPWTGGRSSPQFF. Here the CDR3 DNA reads TGTGCCAGCAGTTACCCATGGACAGGGGGTAGGTCTAGCCCCCAGTTCTTC. The V call is TRBV6-5, the J call TRBJ2-1, with TRBD1 identical over 10 bases. This CDR3 contains 17 residues. Germline values: CDR1 MNHEY, CDR2 SVGAGI. The J segment lost 13 bases and the V segment lost 2 bases, leaving 17 bases of the junction unmatched.